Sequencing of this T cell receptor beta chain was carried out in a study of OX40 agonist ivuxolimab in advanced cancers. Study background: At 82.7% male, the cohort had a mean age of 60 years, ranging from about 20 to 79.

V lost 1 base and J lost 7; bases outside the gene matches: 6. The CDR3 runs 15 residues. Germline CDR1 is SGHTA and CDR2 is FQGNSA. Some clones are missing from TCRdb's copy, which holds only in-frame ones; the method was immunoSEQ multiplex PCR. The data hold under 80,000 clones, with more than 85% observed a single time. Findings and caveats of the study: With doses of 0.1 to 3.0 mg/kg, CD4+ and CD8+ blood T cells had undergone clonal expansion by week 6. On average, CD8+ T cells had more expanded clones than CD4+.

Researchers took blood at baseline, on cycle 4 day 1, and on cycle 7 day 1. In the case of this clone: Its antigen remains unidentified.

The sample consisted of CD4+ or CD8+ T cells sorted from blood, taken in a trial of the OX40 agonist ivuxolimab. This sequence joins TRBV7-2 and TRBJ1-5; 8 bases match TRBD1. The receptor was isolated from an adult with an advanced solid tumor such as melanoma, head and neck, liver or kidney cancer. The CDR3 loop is CASSLVTGGGQPQHF. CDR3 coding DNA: TGTGCCAGCAGCTTAGTAACAGGGGGTGGCCAGCCCCAGCATTTT.